A single sample is the source of the 25 T cell receptor beta chains below, sequenced in a study of early T cells in non-severe SARS-CoV-2 infection. One entry per CDR3 protein results from TCRdb running MiXCR on the 5' RACE reads. This sample has 70,000 or so distinct CDR3 sequences, with roughly a tenth found just once. Sequences were obtained from whole blood. These receptors came from an adult who was a healthcare worker with PCR-confirmed SARS-CoV-2 infection or an uninfected control (not recorded which).

The V gene is TRBV6-4, the J gene TRBJ2-1; D not resolved. There are 14 residues in the CDR3. The V gene's germline CDR1 is MRHNA and CDR2 SNTAGT. V was clipped by 6 bases and J by 8 bases, with 17 bases between them. CDR3 sequence reads: CASSYRPEQDEQFF. The CDR3 DNA follows: TGTGCCAGCAGCTACCGGCCTGAGCAGGATGAGCAGTTCTTC.

This clonotype was seen many times. This sequence joins TRBV29-1 and TRBJ1-1; D is uncertain. The V end was cut by 4 bases, the J end by 3 bases, with 9 bases between. Germline values: CDR1 SQVTM, CDR2 ANQGSEA. This CDR3 is built from 12 residues. Here the CDR3 reads CSVAELYTEAFF. Here the CDR3 DNA reads TGCAGCGTTGCGGAGCTCTACACTGAAGCTTTCTTT.

In its sample, this clonotype was seen many times. The chain recombines TRBV12-3 or TRBV12-4 with TRBJ2-5; D is perhaps TRBD2 (6 bases). V lost 5 bases and J 1 base, leaving 14 bases between the germline ends. This CDR3 has 15 amino acids. CDR3 sequence reads: CASSPGGLTQETQYF. For the CDR3, the DNA is TGTGCCAGCAGTCCAGGTGGACTAACCCAAGAGACCCAGTACTTC.

The sample holds many counts of this clonotype. J is TRBJ2-5 and V is TRBV6-1; no clear D gene. Trimming stripped 0 bases from V and 4 bases from J, with 9 bases between. This CDR3 is built from 14 residues. The V gene's germline CDR1 is MNHNS and CDR2 SASEGT. CDR3 residues: CASSEASVRETQYF. The CDR3 nucleotides read TGTGCCAGCAGTGAAGCCTCCGTTCGAGAGACCCAGTACTTC.

This clonotype was recorded at least ten times. This chain uses TRBV20-1 with TRBJ1-2, with 7 bases identical to TRBD1. Unmatched junction bases numbered 3, after V lost 3 bases and J lost 5 bases. The CDR3 has 12 residues. The V gene's germline CDR1 is DFQATT and CDR2 SNEGSKA (reference sequence). CDR3 DNA: TGCAGTGCTAGTAACAGGGGTTATGGCTACACCTTC. It translates to CSASNRGYGYTF.

This clonotype was recorded at least ten times. The chain has TRBV12-3 or TRBV12-4 and TRBJ2-7, with D possibly matching TRBD1 (6 bases). V was pared by 5 bases and J by 3 bases, with 20 bases between. The CDR3 covers 16 residues. This chain's CDR3 is CASSATLRDIRYEQYF. The CDR3 coding sequence is TGTGCCAGCAGTGCCACGCTCCGGGACATCCGCTACGAGCAGTACTTC.

The table lists this clonotype with many counts. V is TRBV14 and J is TRBJ2-5, with D maybe TRBD2 (5 bases). Germline lookup yields CDR1 SGHDN and CDR2 FVKESK. There are 18 residues in the CDR3. Trimming shortened V by 4 bases and J by 1 base, and 22 bases separated the two germline ends. The CDR3 coding sequence is TGTGCCAGCAGCCTTAGAGGCGGGTTCGGAGCGGCCCAAGAGACCCAGTACTTC. Translating gives CASSLRGGFGAAQETQYF.

The sample holds a few counts of this clonotype. The rearrangement uses TRBV5-6 and TRBJ1-6; TRBD1 might be the D (6 bases). The CDR3 sequence is 14 residues long. The germline CDR1 and CDR2 sequences are SGHDT and YYEEEE. V was shortened by 0 bases and J by 10 bases, with 11 bases between the two germline ends. CDR3 protein: CASSLVAGDSPLHF. The CDR3 DNA follows: TGTGCCAGCAGCTTGGTGGCAGGGGACTCACCCCTCCACTTT.

This sequence joins TRBV11-2 and TRBJ2-1; D gene ambiguous. V was clipped by 3 bases and J by 8 bases, with 5 bases between them. This CDR3 is built from 11 residues. From germline, CDR1 is SGHAT and CDR2 FQNNGV. The CDR3 nucleotides read TGTGCCAGCAGCTTCGCCTATGAGCAGTTCTTC. This encodes CASSFAYEQFF.

This clonotype came up a few times. This sequence joins TRBV19 and TRBJ2-1, with 8 bases that match TRBD2. The CDR3 runs to 15 residues. Per germline, CDR1 LNHDA and CDR2 SQIVND (reference sequence). The J segment lost 12 bases and the V segment lost 8 bases, leaving 18 bases of the junction unmatched. CDR3 loop: CASPTLLAGVVSQFF. The DNA of the CDR3 is TGTGCCAGTCCGACTCTGCTAGCGGGTGTCGTCTCGCAGTTCTTC.

This chain links TRBV5-5 with TRBJ1-2; D not resolved. CDR1 SGHKS and CDR2 YYEKEE come from the germline V gene (reference sequence). Deletions cut 0 bases from V and 8 bases from J, with 14 bases between. CDR3 length equals 14 residues. CDR3 in DNA: TGTGCCAGCAGCTTGGAAATCCCGCAGGAGGGCTACACCTTC. This encodes CASSLEIPQEGYTF.

The chain uses TRBV4-1 and TRBJ2-5; no firm D call. With 0 bases removed from V and 1 base from J, the gap between germline ends came to 9 bases. Per the germline V gene, CDR1 is MGHRA and CDR2 is YSYEKL. This CDR3 has 15 residues. As DNA, the CDR3 is TGCGCCAGCAGCCAAGATACGGCGGTCCAAGAGACCCAGTACTTC. Protein: CASSQDTAVQETQYF.

The chain joins TRBV20-1 to TRBJ2-5, with a tentative D call TRBD1 (7 bases). This CDR3 spans 13 amino acids. Germline CDR1 is DFQATT and CDR2 is SNEGSKA (reference sequence). V lost 6 bases and J lost 7, with 18 bases in between. The CDR3 spells CSASTGRRGTQYF. In DNA form, the CDR3 reads TGCAGTGCCTCGACAGGGAGGAGGGGGACCCAGTACTTC.

There are a few counts of this clonotype. The gene calls are TRBV9 and TRBJ2-1; D assignment may be TRBD1 or TRBD2 (6 bases each). V was trimmed by 2 bases and J by 2 bases, leaving 14 bases between them. Germline V CDR1 and CDR2: SGDLS, YYNGEE. This CDR3 is 16 amino acids long. In DNA, the CDR3 is TGTGCCAGCAGCGTGAACAACCGGGGGCCCTACAATGAGCAGTTCTTC. It translates to CASSVNNRGPYNEQFF.

This clonotype has at least ten counts. V usage is TRBV29-1 and J usage is TRBJ2-5; D is possibly TRBD1 (6 bases). The CDR3 spans 12 residues. Trimming removed 6 bases at V and 1 base at J, with 9 bases between. The germline gives CDR1 SQVTM, CDR2 ANQGSEA. The CDR3 here is CSVQGIQETQYF. CDR3 nucleotides: TGCAGCGTACAGGGAATCCAAGAGACCCAGTACTTC.

V is TRBV28 and J is TRBJ1-4; 7 nucleotides match TRBD1. V dropped 2 bases and J dropped 4; count of bases not matched to a gene: 10. The CDR3 totals 17 residues. CDR1 and CDR2 from the germline V gene are MDHEN and SYDVKM. CDR3 residues: CASSLMGEGASNEKLFF. CDR3 nucleotide sequence: TGTGCCAGCAGTTTAATGGGGGAGGGGGCAAGTAATGAAAAACTGTTTTTT. Combining the CDR3 with reference TRBV28 and TRBJ1-4 gives the whole variable domain DVKVTQSSRYLVKRTGEKVFLECVQDMDHENMFWYRQDPGLGLRLIYFSYDVKMKEKGDIPEGYSVSREKKERFSLILESASTNQTSMYLCASSLMGEGASNEKLFFGSGTQLSVL.

This clonotype was seen more than once but under ten times. The CDR3: CAWTGTYTDTQYF. CDR3 in DNA: TGTGCCTGGACCGGGACTTACACAGATACGCAGTATTTT. The rearrangement uses TRBV30 and TRBJ2-3, with D perhaps matching TRBD2 (6 bases). Trimming took off 4 bases at V and 2 bases at J, with 10 bases between the two ends. The CDR3 length is 13 residues. Looked up from germline, CDR1 is GTSNPN and CDR2 is SVGIG (reference sequence).

J is TRBJ2-7 and V is TRBV3-1, with 7 nucleotides matching TRBD2. V shed 1 base and J 6 bases; nucleotides not matched to a gene: 3. Germline-derived CDR1 and CDR2 are LGHDT and YNNKEL (reference sequence). The CDR3 is 13 residues long. The CDR3 loop reads CASSQGGGVEQYF. The CDR3 DNA is TGTGCCAGCAGCCAAGGCGGGGGTGTCGAGCAGTACTTC.

This clonotype has a count of ten or more. The CDR3 coding sequence is TGCGCCAGCAGCCAAGAACCAGGGGAAAGAGAGACCCAGTACTTC. It translates to CASSQEPGERETQYF. This chain joins TRBV4-1 and TRBJ2-5; TRBD1 might be the D (6 bases). Deletions cut 0 bases from V and 4 bases from J, with 12 bases between. The germline CDR1 and CDR2 sequences are MGHRA and YSYEKL. This CDR3 comprises 15 residues.

This clonotype was seen a handful of times. The DNA of the CDR3 is TGTGCCAGCAGCGAACGAGCGGGAGGTTCGGATACGCAGTATTTT. It is translated as CASSERAGGSDTQYF. J is TRBJ2-3 and V is TRBV7-6; 9 nucleotides agree with TRBD2. The CDR3 runs 15 residues. With 5 bases clipped from V and 6 bases from J, the junction kept 9 bases outside the gene matches. Looked up from germline, CDR1 is SGHVS and CDR2 is FNYEAQ.

The chain links TRBV11-2 to TRBJ1-2, with unresolved D. Trimming took 1 base from V and 3 from J, leaving 6 bases between them. The CDR3 runs 13 residues. Per the germline V gene, CDR1 is SGHAT and CDR2 is FQNNGV. CDR3 residues: CASSLVPDYGYTF. In DNA, the CDR3 is TGTGCCAGCAGCTTAGTACCGGACTATGGCTACACCTTC. Looking up the rest from reference TRBV11-2 and TRBJ1-2 gives the full variable domain: EAGVAQSPRYKIIEKRQSVAFWCNPISGHATLYWYQQILGQGPKLLIQFQNNGVVDDSQLPKDRFSAERLKGVDSTLKIQPAKLEDSAVYLCASSLVPDYGYTFGSGTRLTVV.

The rearrangement links TRBV20-1 to TRBJ2-5; possible D gene TRBD1, 6 bases. This CDR3 spans 13 amino acids. The V and J ends lost 6 bases and 5 bases respectively, with 16 bases between them. Germline values: CDR1 DFQATT, CDR2 SNEGSKA (reference sequence). CDR3 DNA: TGCAGTGCGCCCAGGGGACCGCATGAGACCCAGTACTTC. It encodes CSAPRGPHETQYF.

This chain links TRBV5-8 with TRBJ1-2; D is ambiguous. Germline CDR1 and CDR2: SGHTS and YDEGEE. The CDR3 is 16 residues long. Trimming stripped 4 bases from V and 1 base from J, with 17 bases between. DNA of the CDR3: TGTGCCAGCAGCCCCAGCGACGACTGGAATAACTATGGCTACACCTTC. Residues: CASSPSDDWNNYGYTF.

This clonotype was picked up one time. This chain uses TRBV6-1 with TRBJ2-7; D may match TRBD1 or TRBD2 (5 bases each). Germline V gene lookup returns CDR1 MNHNS and CDR2 SASEGT. There are 14 residues in the CDR3. Deletions cut 1 base from V and 3 bases from J, with 10 bases between. The CDR3: CASSEGGEIYEQYF. The CDR3 nucleotides are TGTGCCAGCAGTGAAGGAGGGGAAATCTACGAGCAGTACTTC.

This clonotype has at least ten counts. This sequence joins TRBV20-1 and TRBJ2-1; TRBD2 matches 9 bases. Germline values: CDR1 DFQATT, CDR2 SNEGSKA (reference sequence). V was clipped by 6 bases and J by 4 bases; unmatched bases: 7. The CDR3 is 14 amino acids. The DNA of the CDR3 is TGCAGTGCCACGACTAGCGGAGAATACAATGAGCAGTTCTTC. This encodes CSATTSGEYNEQFF.